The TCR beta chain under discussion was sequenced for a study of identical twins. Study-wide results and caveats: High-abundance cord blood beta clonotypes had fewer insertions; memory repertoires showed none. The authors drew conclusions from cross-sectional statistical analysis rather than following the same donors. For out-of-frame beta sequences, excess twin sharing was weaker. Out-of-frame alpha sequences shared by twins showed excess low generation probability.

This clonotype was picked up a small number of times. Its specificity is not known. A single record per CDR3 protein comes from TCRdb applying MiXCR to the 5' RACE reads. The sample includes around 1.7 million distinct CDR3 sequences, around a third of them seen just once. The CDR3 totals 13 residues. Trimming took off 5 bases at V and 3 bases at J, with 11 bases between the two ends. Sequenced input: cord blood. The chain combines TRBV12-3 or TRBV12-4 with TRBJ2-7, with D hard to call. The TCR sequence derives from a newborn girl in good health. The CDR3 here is CASSLHVYYEQYF. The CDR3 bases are TGTGCCAGCAGTCTCCACGTCTACTACGAGCAGTACTTC.